This T cell receptor (beta chain) was obtained from a study of T cell repertoires in aging, cancer and after chemotherapy. TCR beta rearrangements were amplified from peripheral blood genomic DNA. CDR3 length: 16 amino acids. The V and J ends lost 5 bases and 9 bases, in that order; junction bases with no gene match: 16. Per germline, CDR1 MNHEY and CDR2 SVGAGI. In its sample, this clonotype ranks as large. A mixed TRB-A/B primer pool amplified rearranged TRB by multiplex touch-down PCR. One entry per CDR3 protein results from TCRdb running MiXCR on the multiplex PCR reads. Among more than 800 distinct CDR3 sequences, 25% to 30% were seen once, and the ten largest hold more than 11%.

This chain connects TRBV6-5 to TRBJ2-1; 7 nucleotides agree with TRBD2. The TCR sequence derives from a human donor with a blood cancer. Sequenced sample: blood. For the CDR3, the DNA is TGTGCCAGCAGTCCCCCAAGTCCCCGGGGGGTCGGTGAGCAGTTCTTC. Translated: CASSPPSPRGVGEQFF.